The clone carrying this TCR beta chain was seen once. Once RNA had been extracted, it was reverse transcribed into cDNA to act as the sequencing template. Assay: immunoSEQ multiplex PCR; the TCRdb copy retains only in-frame clones and omits some. The table includes around 190,000 clones, about 65% detected once. These data belong to a study of CD8+ T cells in alopecia areata. Treatment denoted: oral pan-JAK inhibitor, 5-10 mg twice daily. Germline CDR1 and CDR2: SQVTM and ANQGSEA. The CDR3 consists of 13 residues. V lost 7 bases to trimming and J lost 3 bases, with 15 bases between them. The source material was CD4+ T cells sorted from blood, sampled at roughly week 49, from a patient treated with tofacitinib. The chain links TRBV29-1 to TRBJ1-1; weak D call: TRBD1 (6 bases). This clonotype was sampled from a human donor with alopecia areata. In DNA form, the CDR3 reads TGCAGCGCAACTCACAGGGTCGACACTGAAGCTTTCTTT. As protein: CSATHRVDTEAFF.